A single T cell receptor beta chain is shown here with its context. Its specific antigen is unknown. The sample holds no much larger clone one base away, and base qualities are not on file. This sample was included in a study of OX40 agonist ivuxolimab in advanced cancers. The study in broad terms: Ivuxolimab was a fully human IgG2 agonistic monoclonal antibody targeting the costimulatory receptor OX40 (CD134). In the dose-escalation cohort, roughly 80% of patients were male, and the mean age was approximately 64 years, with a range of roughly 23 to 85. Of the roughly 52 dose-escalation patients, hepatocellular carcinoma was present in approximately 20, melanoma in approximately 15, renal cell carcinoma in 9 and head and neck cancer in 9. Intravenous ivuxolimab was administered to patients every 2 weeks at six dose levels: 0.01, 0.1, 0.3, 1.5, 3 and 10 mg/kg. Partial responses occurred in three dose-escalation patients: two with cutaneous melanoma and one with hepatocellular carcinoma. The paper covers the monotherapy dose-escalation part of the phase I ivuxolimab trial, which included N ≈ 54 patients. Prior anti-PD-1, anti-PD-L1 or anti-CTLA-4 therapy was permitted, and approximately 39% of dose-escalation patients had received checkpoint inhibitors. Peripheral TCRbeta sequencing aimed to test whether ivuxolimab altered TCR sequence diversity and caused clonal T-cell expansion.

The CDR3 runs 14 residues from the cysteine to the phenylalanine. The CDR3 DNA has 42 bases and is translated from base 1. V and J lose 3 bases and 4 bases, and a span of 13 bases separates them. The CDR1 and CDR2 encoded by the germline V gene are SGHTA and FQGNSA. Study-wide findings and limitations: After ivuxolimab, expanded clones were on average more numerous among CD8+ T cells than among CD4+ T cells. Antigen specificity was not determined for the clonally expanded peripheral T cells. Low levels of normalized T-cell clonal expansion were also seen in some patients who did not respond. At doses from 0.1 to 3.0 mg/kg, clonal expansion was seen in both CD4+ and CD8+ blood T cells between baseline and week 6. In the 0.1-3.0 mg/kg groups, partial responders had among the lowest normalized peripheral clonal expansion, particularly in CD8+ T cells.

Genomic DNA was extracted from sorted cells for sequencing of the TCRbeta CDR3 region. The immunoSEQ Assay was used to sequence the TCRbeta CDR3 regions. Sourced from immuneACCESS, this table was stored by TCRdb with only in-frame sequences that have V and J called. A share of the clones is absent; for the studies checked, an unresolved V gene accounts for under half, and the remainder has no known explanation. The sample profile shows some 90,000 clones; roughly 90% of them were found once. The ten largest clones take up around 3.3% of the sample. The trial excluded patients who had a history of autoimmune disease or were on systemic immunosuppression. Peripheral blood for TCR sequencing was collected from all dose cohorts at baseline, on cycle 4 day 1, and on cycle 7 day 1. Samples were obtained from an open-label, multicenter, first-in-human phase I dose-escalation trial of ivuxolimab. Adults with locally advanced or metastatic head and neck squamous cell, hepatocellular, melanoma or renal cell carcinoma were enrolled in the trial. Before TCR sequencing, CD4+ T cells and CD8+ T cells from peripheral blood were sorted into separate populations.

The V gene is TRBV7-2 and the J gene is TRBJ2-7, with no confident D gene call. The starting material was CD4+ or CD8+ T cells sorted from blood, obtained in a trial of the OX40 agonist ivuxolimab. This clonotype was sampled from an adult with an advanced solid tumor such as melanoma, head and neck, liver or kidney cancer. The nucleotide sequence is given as TGTGCCAGCAGCTTGGTTGCGAGAGTTTACGAGCAGTACTTC. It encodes CASSLVARVYEQYF.